This passage covers 28 T cell receptor beta chains from one sample sequenced in a study of T cell responses to AZD1222 COVID-19 vaccine. Sequencing was performed with immunoSEQ multiplex PCR; in TCRdb, only in-frame clones are kept and a portion is missing. The sample contains some 96,000 clones, roughly nine tenths of which appear only once. Sample: peripheral blood, taken on day 0 of AZD1222 vaccination. These receptors originate from an adult in good health.

CDR3 residues: CATSDGTGSETQYF. The CDR3 region has the DNA TGTGCCACCAGTGATGGGACAGGGTCAGAGACCCAGTACTTC. The chain couples TRBV24-1 to TRBJ2-5; TRBD1 matches at 9 bases. The CDR3 has 14 residues. V was pared by 3 bases and J by 4 bases, with 2 bases of the junction left unmatched. Germline V gene data show CDR1 as KGHDR and CDR2 as SFDVKD.

The V gene is TRBV5-1, the J gene TRBJ2-1, with D tentatively TRBD1 or TRBD2 (5 bases each). The CDR3 has 13 residues. V gave up 7 bases and J gave up 5 bases, with 13 bases separating them. Germline V gene lookup returns CDR1 SGHRS and CDR2 YFSETQ. In DNA form, the CDR3 reads TGCGCCAGCCGAGGGGAGCTACACAATGAGCAGTTCTTC. Amino acid sequence: CASRGELHNEQFF.

The chain recombines TRBV29-1 with TRBJ1-2, with D possibly TRBD1 on 5 matching bases. This CDR3 spans 15 amino acids. Per the germline V gene, CDR1 is SQVTM and CDR2 is ANQGSEA. V dropped 4 bases and J dropped 4 bases, with 19 bases sitting between them. CDR3 DNA sequence: TGCAGCGTTGGAGGCGGTGACAGAGAATCCTATGGCTACACCTTC. This encodes CSVGGGDRESYGYTF. Combining the CDR3 with reference TRBV29-1 and TRBJ1-2 gives the whole variable domain SAVISQKPSRDICQRGTSLTIQCQVDSQVTMMFWYRQQPGQSLTLIATANQGSEATYESGFVIDKFPISRPNLTFSTLTVSNMSPEDSSIYLCSVGGGDRESYGYTFGSGTRLTVV.

This clone was seen just once. The V call is TRBV2, the J call TRBJ2-5; D is unclear. This CDR3 is built from 16 residues. Trimming stripped 3 bases from V and 2 bases from J, with 16 bases between. Germline loops: CDR1 SNHLY, CDR2 FYNNEI. Here the CDR3 reads CASSDHRAVGQETQYF. CDR3 sequence (DNA): TGTGCCAGCAGTGATCATAGGGCAGTGGGGCAAGAGACCCAGTACTTC.

This clone was seen once. This chain joins TRBV10-3 and TRBJ2-7, with TRBD2 matching 9 bases. J was trimmed by 2 bases and V by 3 bases; bases with no gene match: 5. The CDR3 has 15 residues. Germline-derived CDR1 and CDR2 are ENHRY and SYGVKD. CDR3 protein: CAISDGGRATYEQYF. The CDR3 DNA follows: TGTGCCATCAGTGATGGCGGGAGGGCCACCTACGAGCAGTACTTC.

The genes are TRBV10-3 and TRBJ1-1, with D unclear. Germline-derived CDR1 and CDR2 are ENHRY and SYGVKD. V was shortened by 3 bases and J by 0 bases, with 5 bases between the two germline ends. The CDR3 is 13 residues long. CDR3 residues: CAISDGMNTEAFF. The CDR3 bases are TGTGCCATCAGTGATGGGATGAACACTGAAGCTTTCTTT.

V gene TRBV19 combines with J gene TRBJ2-7; D is uncertain. V was clipped by 2 bases and J by 3 bases, with 17 bases between them. CDR1 is LNHDA and CDR2 is SQIVND in the germline V gene (reference sequence). CDR3 length equals 16 residues. This chain's CDR3 is CASSIPQGSFGYEQYF. CDR3 in DNA: TGTGCCAGTAGTATACCCCAAGGAAGTTTTGGCTACGAGCAGTACTTC. Looking up the rest from reference TRBV19 and TRBJ2-7 gives the full variable domain: DGGITQSPKYLFRKEGQNVTLSCEQNLNHDAMYWYRQDPGQGLRLIYYSQIVNDFQKGDIAEGYSVSREKKESFPLTVTSAQKNPTAFYLCASSIPQGSFGYEQYFGPGTRLTVT.

Here the CDR3 reads CASSLGSTNNSPLHF. The CDR3 DNA is TGTGCCAGCAGTTTGGGCAGCACAAATAATTCACCCCTCCACTTT. This chain links TRBV6-1 with TRBJ1-6; D unresolved. This CDR3 is built from 15 residues. Between the trimmed V and J ends, which lost 5 bases and 5 bases, there was a span of 13 bases. Germline CDR1 and CDR2: MNHNS and SASEGT.

A single count supports this clone. The CDR3 here is CATSRLGQGEAFF. The CDR3 DNA is TGTGCCACCAGCAGGCTTGGACAGGGAGAAGCTTTCTTT. The chain recombines TRBV15 with TRBJ1-1, with 8 bases aligning to TRBD1. The V gene end was trimmed by 3 bases and the J gene end by 8 bases; junction bases not matched to a gene: 5. This CDR3 has 13 amino acids. From germline, CDR1 is LNHNV and CDR2 YYDKDF (reference sequence).

This chain uses TRBV24-1 with TRBJ2-1; unclear D gene. V dropped 4 bases and J dropped 7 bases, with 10 bases sitting between them. Germline CDR1 is KGHDR and CDR2 is SFDVKD. The CDR3 is 13 amino acids. The CDR3 is CATSDVWSNEQFF. The DNA of the CDR3 is TGTGCCACCAGTGACGTGTGGAGTAATGAGCAGTTCTTC.

About this clone: A junction boundary mismatches the germline segment, possibly from a read error. The chain uses TRBV2 and TRBJ2-7; no clear D. This CDR3 has 14 residues. Germline CDR1 reads SNHLY; CDR2 reads FYNNEI. The CDR3 sequence: CASTESFDFYEQYF. The DNA of the CDR3 is TGTGCCAGCACTGAATCATTCGACTTCTACGAGCAGTACTTC.

V is TRBV29-1 and J is TRBJ2-5; TRBD2 is a possible D gene (5 bases). CDR1 is SQVTM and CDR2 is ANQGSEA in the germline V gene. This CDR3 is 14 amino acids long. V lost 5 bases and J 4 bases, leaving 17 bases between the germline ends. For the CDR3, the DNA is TGCAGCGTTCTAACGACTAACCGGGGAGAGACCCAGTACTTC. It encodes CSVLTTNRGETQYF. Full variable domain (outside the CDR3, taken from reference TRBV29-1 and TRBJ2-5): SAVISQKPSRDICQRGTSLTIQCQVDSQVTMMFWYRQQPGQSLTLIATANQGSEATYESGFVIDKFPISRPNLTFSTLTVSNMSPEDSSIYLCSVLTTNRGETQYFGPGTRLLVL.

This clone was observed a few times. The chain uses TRBV12-2 and TRBJ1-2; the D segment call TRBD1 is taken from the table without a DNA check. TRBV12-2 is recorded as a pseudogene. The CDR3 extends over 15 amino acids. This chain's CDR3 is CASRPPTGVLYGYTF. CDR3 sequence (DNA): TGTGCAAGTCGCCCGCCTACAGGGGTCCTCTATGGCTACACCTTC.

The J gene is TRBJ2-7, the V gene TRBV20-1; TRBD2 matches at 11 bases. Germline lookup yields CDR1 DFQATT and CDR2 SNEGSKA (reference sequence). V was pared by 3 bases and J by 5 bases, with 6 bases of the junction left unmatched. This CDR3 contains 14 residues. In DNA, the CDR3 is TGCAGTGCTAGTCGGACTAGCGGGCTCGACGAGCAGTACTTC. Protein sequence: CSASRTSGLDEQYF.

There are a few counts of this clone. The chain employs TRBV6-1 and TRBJ2-3; D perhaps matches TRBD2 (7 bases). The V gene lost 3 bases and the J gene lost 4 bases, with 14 bases spanning the gap. There are 15 residues in the CDR3. CDR1 and CDR2 from the germline V gene are MNHNS and SASEGT. CDR3 sequence reads: CASSESGGGSDTQYF. DNA for the CDR3: TGTGCCAGCAGTGAGTCGGGGGGCGGCTCAGATACGCAGTATTTT.

This clone appeared once. The chain carries TRBV7-2 and TRBJ1-3; D gene ambiguous. The CDR3 runs 16 residues. The V gene lost 2 bases and the J gene lost 1 base, with 12 bases spanning the gap. CDR1 is SGHTA, CDR2 FQGNSA, per germline. CDR3 nucleotide sequence: TGTGCCAGCAGCTTACGACCGCCGAATTCTGGAAACACCATATATTTT. Translating gives CASSLRPPNSGNTIYF. Based on the CDR3 plus reference TRBV7-2 and TRBJ1-3, the full variable domain is GAGVSQSPSNKVTEKGKDVELRCDPISGHTALYWYRQSLGQGLEFLIYFQGNSAPDKSGLPSDRFSAERTGGSVSTLTIQRTQQEDSAVYLCASSLRPPNSGNTIYFGEGSWLTVV.

The rearrangement joins TRBV3-1 (or the pseudogene TRBV3-2) to TRBJ1-1; D not certain. V was pared by 5 bases and J by 1 base, with 14 bases between. The CDR3 is made up of 15 amino acids. Germline V CDR1 and CDR2: LGHDT, YNNKEL (reference sequence). Written as DNA, the CDR3 is TGTGCCAGCAGCAATTCGAAGGACGGGAACACTGAAGCTTTCTTT. This sequence encodes CASSNSKDGNTEAFF.

This chain connects TRBV18 to TRBJ1-1; no reliable D call. The CDR3 is made up of 14 amino acids. The V gene lost 5 bases and the J gene lost 0 bases, with 10 bases spanning the gap. The germline V gene encodes CDR1 KGHSH and CDR2 LQKENI. CDR3 amino acids: CASSDQTMNTEAFF. As DNA, the CDR3 is TGTGCCAGCTCAGATCAGACTATGAACACTGAAGCTTTCTTT.

V gene TRBV18 combines with J gene TRBJ1-3, with D hard to call. CDR3 length equals 15 residues. Germline V CDR1 and CDR2: KGHSH, LQKENI. V was trimmed by 2 bases and J by 4 bases, leaving 12 bases between them. CDR3 residues: CASSPKLGQGNTIYF. CDR3 coding DNA: TGTGCCAGCTCACCAAAATTAGGGCAAGGAAACACCATATATTTT.

There are a few counts of this clone. The J gene is TRBJ2-1, the V gene TRBV11-2; D gene ambiguous. The V gene's germline CDR1 is SGHAT and CDR2 FQNNGV. The CDR3 contains 13 residues. The V end was cut by 1 base, the J end by 10 bases, with 11 bases between. The CDR3 sequence is CASSLGYNPEQFF. CDR3 DNA: TGTGCCAGCAGCTTAGGGTATAACCCAGAGCAGTTCTTC.

The chain carries TRBV11-2 and TRBJ1-1, with 9 bases identical to TRBD1. J was trimmed by 2 bases and V by 5 bases; bases with no gene match: 15. The CDR3 spans 18 residues. Germline V CDR1 and CDR2: SGHAT, FQNNGV. In DNA, the CDR3 is TGTGCCAGCAGCGCCACCGGGACAGGGAGGGGACCCAACACTGAAGCTTTCTTT. Protein product: CASSATGTGRGPNTEAFF.

Written as DNA, the CDR3 is TGTGCCAGCAGGATGGGGGACAGGGGGATCGGCTACACCTTC. Protein: CASRMGDRGIGYTF. The chain links TRBV6-5 to TRBJ1-2; TRBD1 matches 11 bases. J gave up 8 bases and V 6 bases, and 8 bases lay outside the gene matches. Germline values: CDR1 MNHEY, CDR2 SVGAGI. This CDR3 is built from 14 residues.

The rearrangement joins TRBV7-2 to TRBJ1-1; no clear D. The CDR3 is 15 residues long. Germline V gene data show CDR1 as SGHTA and CDR2 as FQGNSA. The germline V and J ends were trimmed by 1 base and 3 bases, with 12 bases remaining between them. CDR3 protein: CASSLVGEVDTEAFF. CDR3 nucleotide sequence: TGTGCCAGCAGCTTAGTCGGGGAGGTGGACACTGAAGCTTTCTTT.

V and J are TRBV7-9 and TRBJ1-5; TRBD1 aligns across 10 bases. Germline lookup yields CDR1 SEHNR and CDR2 FQNEAQ (reference sequence). The CDR3 extends over 17 amino acids. Trimming took 4 bases from V and 4 from J; bases not matched to a gene: 10. The CDR3 DNA sequence: TGTGCCAGCAGCTCTTCCACCGGGACAGGGGAAAATCAGCCCCAGCATTTT. It encodes CASSSSTGTGENQPQHF. Full variable domain (rest looked up from reference TRBV7-9 and TRBJ1-5): DTGVSQNPRHKITKRGQNVTFRCDPISEHNRLYWYRQTLGQGPEFLTYFQNEAQLEKSRLLSDRFSAERPKGSFSTLEIQRTEQGDSAMYLCASSSSTGTGENQPQHFGDGTRLSIL.

The chain couples TRBV9 to TRBJ1-2; weak D call: TRBD1 (5 bases). Trimming removed 0 bases at V and 0 bases at J, with 9 bases between. Germline V gene lookup returns CDR1 SGDLS and CDR2 YYNGEE. The CDR3 totals 15 residues. CDR3 sequence (DNA): TGTGCCAGCAGCGTAGGGGACCGTTCTAACTATGGCTACACCTTC. As protein: CASSVGDRSNYGYTF.

The CDR3 nucleotides are TGTGCCAGCAGTTTAAGCGGGAGCTCCTACAATGAGCAGTTCTTC. Translating it yields CASSLSGSSYNEQFF. The chain carries TRBV2 and TRBJ2-1; 8 bases are a match to TRBD2. This CDR3 region has 15 residues. The J segment lost 0 bases and the V segment lost 5 bases, leaving 3 bases of the junction unmatched. The germline gives CDR1 SNHLY, CDR2 FYNNEI.

The chain combines TRBV7-9 with TRBJ2-1; 7 nucleotides line up with TRBD1. This CDR3 contains 16 residues. J gave up 3 bases and V 5 bases, and 10 bases lay outside the gene matches. Germline assignment: CDR1 SEHNR and CDR2 FQNEAQ (reference sequence). Here the CDR3 DNA reads TGTGCCAGCAGCATACACAGGGGTTGGTACTACAATGAGCAGTTCTTC. It encodes CASSIHRGWYYNEQFF.

The chain has TRBV11-3 and TRBJ2-3; 8 nucleotides line up with TRBD2. V shed 1 base and J 3 bases; nucleotides not matched to a gene: 3. The germline V gene has CDR1 SGHNT and CDR2 YENEEA. This CDR3 is 15 amino acids long. CDR3 bases: TGTGCCAGCAGCTTAGGAGCGGGGGAAACAGATACGCAGTATTTT. Translated: CASSLGAGETDTQYF.